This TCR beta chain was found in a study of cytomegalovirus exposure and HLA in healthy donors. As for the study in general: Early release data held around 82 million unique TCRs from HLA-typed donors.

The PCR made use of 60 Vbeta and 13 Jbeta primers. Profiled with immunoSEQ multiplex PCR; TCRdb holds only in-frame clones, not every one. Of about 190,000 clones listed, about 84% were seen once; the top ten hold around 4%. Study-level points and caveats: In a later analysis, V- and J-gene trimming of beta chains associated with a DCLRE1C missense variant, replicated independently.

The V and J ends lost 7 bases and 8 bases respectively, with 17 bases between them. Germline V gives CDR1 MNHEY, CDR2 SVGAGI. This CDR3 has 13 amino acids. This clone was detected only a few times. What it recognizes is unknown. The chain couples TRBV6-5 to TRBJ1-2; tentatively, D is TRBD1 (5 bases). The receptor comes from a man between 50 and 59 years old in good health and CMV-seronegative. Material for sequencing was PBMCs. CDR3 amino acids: CASTPGGLEGYTF. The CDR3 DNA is TGTGCCAGCACCCCCGGGGGGTTAGAGGGCTACACCTTC.